A single sample gave rise to the 8 T cell receptor beta chains below, sequenced in a study of T cells in Graves' hyperthyroidism and ophthalmopathy. Researchers amplified the TCR beta CDR3 regions from RNA transcripts. The HTBI primer set was used in a first-round RT-PCR of the TCR CDR3. One entry per CDR3 protein, called by TCRdb with MiXCR from the multiplex PCR reads. The table records about 300,000 distinct CDR3 sequences, less than 30% of them present only once. The specimen sequenced was blood. These receptors were obtained from a middle-aged man with Graves' hyperthyroidism that later progressed to Graves' ophthalmopathy.

This clonotype was found many times. The rearrangement links TRBV6-1 to TRBJ1-5; unclear D gene. The CDR3 has 16 residues. Germline V CDR1 and CDR2: MNHNS, SASEGT. V lost 2 bases and J lost 0, with 11 bases in between. The CDR3 coding sequence is TGTGCCAGCAGTGAAAGATCTGCTACTAGCAATCAGCCCCAGCATTTT. It specifies CASSERSATSNQPQHF.

The V call is TRBV6-1, the J call TRBJ2-7, with 10 bases matching TRBD1. The CDR3 loop spans 13 amino acids. Trimming cost V 5 bases and J 5 bases; bases outside gene matches: 3. Germline V lookup: CDR1 MNHNS, CDR2 SASEGT. The CDR3 DNA sequence: TGTGCCAGCAGTAGGACAGGGGGAAACGAGCAGTACTTC. It codes for CASSRTGGNEQYF.

This clonotype was counted many times. The rearrangement joins TRBV11-1 to TRBJ1-6; 9 nucleotides agree with TRBD1. Trimming cost V 5 bases and J 9 bases; bases outside gene matches: 14. The CDR3 loop spans 17 amino acids. From germline, CDR1 is SGHAT and CDR2 FQDESV (reference sequence). The CDR3 coding sequence is TGTGCCAGCAGCCACCCGCGAGGGGACAGGGCTTTTTCACCCCTCCACTTT. It yields the protein CASSHPRGDRAFSPLHF. The full variable domain, with the rest looked up from reference TRBV11-1 and TRBJ1-6, is EAEVAQSPRYKITEKSQAVAFWCDPISGHATLYWYRQILGQGPELLVQFQDESVVDDSQLPKDRFSAERLKGVDSTLKIQPAELGDSAMYLCASSHPRGDRAFSPLHFGNGTRLTVT.

V gene TRBV19 combines with J gene TRBJ2-6; D remains unclear. Trimming removed 5 bases from V and 0 bases from J, with 11 bases in between. CDR3 size: 16 residues. Germline V gene sequence: CDR1 LNHDA, CDR2 SQIVND (reference sequence). CDR3 sequence reads: CASSFGPSSGANVLTF. In DNA form, the CDR3 reads TGTGCCAGTAGTTTCGGACCGAGCTCTGGGGCCAACGTCCTGACTTTC.

This clonotype was detected many times. The chain recombines TRBV6-1 with TRBJ1-3, with a weak D call TRBD1 (6 bases). CDR1 is MNHNS and CDR2 is SASEGT in the germline V gene. This CDR3 is built from 15 residues. V gave up 3 bases and J gave up 5 bases, with 14 bases separating them. The DNA for the CDR3 is TGTGCCAGCAGTGAGGATACCGGGACAAGAAACACCATATATTTT. This gives the protein CASSEDTGTRNTIYF.

The chain recombines TRBV12-3 or TRBV12-4 with TRBJ2-7; D is unclear. This CDR3 region has 12 residues. V was clipped by 11 bases and J by 0 bases, with 11 bases between them. The CDR3 DNA reads as TGTGCCTCTGGGCAGTTCTCCTACGAGCAGTACTTC. Translating gives CASGQFSYEQYF.

The chain employs TRBV28 and TRBJ2-7, with D uncertain. Germline loops: CDR1 MDHEN, CDR2 SYDVKM. Trimming took off 3 bases at V and 7 bases at J, with 25 bases between the two ends. The CDR3 extends over 17 amino acids. CDR3 sequence reads: CASSFLPSLAGAREQYF. Here the CDR3 DNA reads TGTGCCAGCAGTTTTTTACCATCTCTCGCAGGCGCGAGGGAGCAGTACTTC.

This clonotype has ten or more counts. This sequence joins TRBV5-1 and TRBJ2-7, with 11 positions matching TRBD2. Germline CDR1 and CDR2: SGHRS and YFSETQ. The CDR3 consists of 15 residues. The junction had 5 bases not matched to a gene; V was cut back by 4 bases and J by 2 bases. The CDR3, as DNA: TGCGCCAGCAGCGCGGGACTAGCGGAGACCTACGAGCAGTACTTC. Translated, it gives CASSAGLAETYEQYF.